This T cell receptor beta chain appears in the sequencing data of a study of T cell repertoires in aging, cancer and after chemotherapy. For the study at large: Patients with glioblastoma brain tumors were sampled before and after temozolomide-based therapy.

Peripheral blood genomic DNA, not sorted cells or RNA, was the template. V gave up 5 bases and J gave up 2 bases; unmatched junction bases: 15. This CDR3 is built from 17 residues. CDR1 is DFQATT, CDR2 SNEGSKA, per germline (reference sequence). Rearranged V-D-J TRB sequences were amplified with a mixed TRB-A/B primer pool. TCRdb reprocessed the multiplex PCR reads with MiXCR, giving one entry per CDR3 protein. Of about 1,400 distinct CDR3 sequences in the sample, about a fifth were seen once. About this clonotype: Its antigen is unknown.

Overall study findings and caveats: Compared with age-matched healthy donors, untreated hematological or solid cancer patients showed higher blood TCR clonality.

What was sequenced was blood. This chain joins TRBV20-1 and TRBJ2-3, with TRBD2 identical over 8 bases. This sequence originates from a human donor with a solid tumor. CDR3 loop: CSARDSTGGSNTDTQYF. DNA for the CDR3: TGCAGTGCTCGGGATTCAACGGGGGGGTCTAACACAGATACGCAGTATTTT.